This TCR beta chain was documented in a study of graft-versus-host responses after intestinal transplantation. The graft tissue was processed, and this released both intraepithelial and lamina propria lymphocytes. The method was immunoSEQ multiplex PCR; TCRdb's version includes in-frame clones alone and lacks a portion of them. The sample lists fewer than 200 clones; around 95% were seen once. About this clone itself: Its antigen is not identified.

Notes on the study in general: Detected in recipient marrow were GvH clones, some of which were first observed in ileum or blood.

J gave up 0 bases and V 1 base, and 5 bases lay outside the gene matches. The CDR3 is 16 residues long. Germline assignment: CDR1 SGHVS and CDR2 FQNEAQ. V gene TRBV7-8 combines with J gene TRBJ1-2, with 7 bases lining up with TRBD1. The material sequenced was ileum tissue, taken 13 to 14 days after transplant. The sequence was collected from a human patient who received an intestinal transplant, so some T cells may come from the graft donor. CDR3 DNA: TGTGCCAGCAGCTTAGGGGGGACAGTCACTAACTATGGCTACACCTTC. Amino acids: CASSLGGTVTNYGYTF.